The entry below describes one T cell receptor beta chain. Its antigen is currently unknown. Via CD45RO/CCR7/CD25/CD127/CD95/CD27, cells of the CD4+ naive, central memory, regulatory and stem cell-like memory subsets were sorted. The data stem from a study of beta chain features in type 1 diabetes. Background on the study: The patient and healthy donor groups were comparable for age, gender and cell yields. Study-wide points: More deletions and fewer insertions at VDJ junctions were seen in type 1 diabetes patients.

Isolated RNA was reverse transcribed in full, so expressed TCRB transcripts were sequenced. The repertoire was sequenced with immunoSEQ multiplex PCR; TCRdb's copy has only in-frame clones and lacks some. Here the sample spans about 260,000 clones, roughly two thirds being singletons. CDR3 length equals 13 residues. Trimming took off 0 bases at V and 0 bases at J, with 3 bases between the two ends. This clonotype originated in a man aged 30 to 45 in good health. The chain combines TRBV5-7 with TRBJ2-5; no clear D. TRBV5-7 falls under the ORF class, with uncertain function. The sequenced material came from naive CD4+ T cells from blood. The CDR3 here is CASSLDYQETQYF. Written as DNA, the CDR3 is TGTGCCAGCAGCTTGGACTACCAAGAGACCCAGTACTTC.